The sequence of this TCR beta chain was determined in a study of shared clonotypes between healthy human individuals. Findings and limits, study-wide: Sampling used blood alone; tissue repertoires probably differ.

CDR3 size: 14 residues. Germline V CDR1 and CDR2: MDHEN, SYDVKM. Trimming shortened V by 3 bases and J by 3 bases, and 9 bases separated the two germline ends. Unsorted samples used about 90 million PBMCs for genomic DNA. This clone was detected once. Its antigen is still unknown. Clones were sequenced by immunoSEQ multiplex PCR, and TCRdb holds only the in-frame ones, with some missing. The sample contains fewer than 600,000 clones, 77% of which appear only once. Material: PBMCs. The chain joins TRBV28 to TRBJ1-5; TRBD1 is a possible D gene (5 bases). This sequence originates from a woman in her thirties or forties in good health. Some clones in this sample may be carry-over from other donors' samples. DNA of the CDR3: TGTGCCAGCAGTTTTTGGGGGACCAATCAGCCCCAGCATTTT. The encoded protein is CASSFWGTNQPQHF.